The T cell receptor (beta chain) under discussion was sequenced for a study of T cells in Graves' hyperthyroidism and ophthalmopathy. Extraction of PBMCs used under 13 ml of fresh peripheral blood. This CDR3 contains 16 residues. The V gene end was trimmed by 0 bases and the J gene end by 6 bases; junction bases not matched to a gene: 11. In germline, CDR1 is MGHRA, CDR2 YSYEKL. Amplification yielded TCR beta CDR3 regions, with RNA transcripts as the source. HTBI primers were the set used in a first-round RT-PCR of the TCR CDR3. A single record per CDR3 protein comes from TCRdb applying MiXCR to the multiplex PCR reads. The profile shows some 560,000 distinct CDR3 sequences, less than 15% of them singletons.

This receptor was identified in a woman aged 40 to 49 with Graves' hyperthyroidism. The sequencing input was blood. The chain links TRBV4-1 to TRBJ2-7, with 7 bases lining up with TRBD1. The CDR3 here is CASSQEYRGLPAEQYF. The CDR3 nucleotides are TGCGCCAGCAGCCAAGAATACAGGGGTCTTCCCGCCGAGCAGTACTTC.